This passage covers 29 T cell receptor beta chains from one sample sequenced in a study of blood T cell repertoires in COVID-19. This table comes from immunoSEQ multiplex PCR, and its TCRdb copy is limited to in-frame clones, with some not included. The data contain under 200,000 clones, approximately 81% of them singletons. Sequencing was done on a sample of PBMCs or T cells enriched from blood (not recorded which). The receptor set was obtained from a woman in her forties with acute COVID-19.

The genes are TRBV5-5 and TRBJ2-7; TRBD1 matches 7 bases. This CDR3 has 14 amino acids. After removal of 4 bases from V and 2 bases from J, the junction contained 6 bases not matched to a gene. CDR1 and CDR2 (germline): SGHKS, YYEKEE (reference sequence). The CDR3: CASSPWQGAYEQYF. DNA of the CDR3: TGTGCCAGCAGCCCCTGGCAGGGGGCCTACGAGCAGTACTTC.

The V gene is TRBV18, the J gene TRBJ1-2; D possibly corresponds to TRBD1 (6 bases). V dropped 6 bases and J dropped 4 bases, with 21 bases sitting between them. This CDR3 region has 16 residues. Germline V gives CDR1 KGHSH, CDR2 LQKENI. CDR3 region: CASSYIQGLIGYGYTF. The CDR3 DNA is TGTGCCAGCTCGTACATACAGGGCCTGATTGGCTATGGCTACACCTTC. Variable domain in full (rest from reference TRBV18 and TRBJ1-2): NAGVMQNPRHLVRRRGQEARLRCSPMKGHSHVYWYRQLPEEGLKFMVYLQKENIIDESGMPKERFSAEFPKEGPSILRIQQVVRGDSAAYFCASSYIQGLIGYGYTFGSGTRLTVV.

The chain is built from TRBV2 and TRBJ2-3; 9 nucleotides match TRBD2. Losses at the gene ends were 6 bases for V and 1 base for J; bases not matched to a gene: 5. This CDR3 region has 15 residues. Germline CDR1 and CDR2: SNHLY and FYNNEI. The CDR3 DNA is TGTGCCAGCAGCCCGAGGACTAGCGGCACAGATACGCAGTATTTT. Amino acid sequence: CASSPRTSGTDTQYF.

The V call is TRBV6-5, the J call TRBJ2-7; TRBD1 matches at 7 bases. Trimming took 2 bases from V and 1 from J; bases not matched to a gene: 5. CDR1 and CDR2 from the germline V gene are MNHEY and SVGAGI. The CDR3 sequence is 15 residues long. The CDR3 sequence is CASSYKGASSYEQYF. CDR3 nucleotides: TGTGCCAGCAGTTACAAGGGGGCCAGTTCCTACGAGCAGTACTTC.

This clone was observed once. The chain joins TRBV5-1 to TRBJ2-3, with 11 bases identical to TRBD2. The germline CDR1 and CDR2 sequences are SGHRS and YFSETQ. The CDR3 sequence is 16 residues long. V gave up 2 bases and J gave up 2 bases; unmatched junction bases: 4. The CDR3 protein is CASSLELAGATDTQYF. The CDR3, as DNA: TGCGCCAGCAGCTTAGAACTAGCGGGAGCCACAGATACGCAGTATTTT.

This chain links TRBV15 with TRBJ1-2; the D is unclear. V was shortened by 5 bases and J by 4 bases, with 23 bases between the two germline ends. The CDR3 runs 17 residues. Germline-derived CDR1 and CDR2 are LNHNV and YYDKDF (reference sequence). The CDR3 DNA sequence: TGTGCCACCAGCCCCATCCTGGAGGGTCGGGGAAGCTATGGCTACACCTTC. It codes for CATSPILEGRGSYGYTF.

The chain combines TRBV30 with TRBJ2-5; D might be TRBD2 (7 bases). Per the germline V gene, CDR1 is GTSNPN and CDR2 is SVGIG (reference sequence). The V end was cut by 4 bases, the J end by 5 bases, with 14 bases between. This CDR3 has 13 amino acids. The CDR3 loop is CAWTDGGRETQYF. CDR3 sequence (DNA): TGTGCCTGGACGGACGGGGGGCGGGAGACCCAGTACTTC.

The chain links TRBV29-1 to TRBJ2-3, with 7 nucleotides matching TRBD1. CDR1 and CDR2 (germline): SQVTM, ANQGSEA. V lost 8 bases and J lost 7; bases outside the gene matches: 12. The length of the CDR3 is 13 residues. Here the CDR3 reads CSLFRQGINTQYF. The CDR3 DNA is TGCAGCCTCTTCAGACAGGGAATAAATACGCAGTATTTT.

The CDR3: CASSLGQGAGAFF. As DNA, the CDR3 is TGTGCCAGCAGCTTGGGACAGGGGGCGGGAGCTTTCTTT. This chain joins TRBV7-9 and TRBJ1-1; 12 bases line up with TRBD1. Germline trimming cut 3 bases from V and 10 bases from J; bases unmatched to any gene: 3. The CDR3 covers 13 residues. Germline CDR1 reads SEHNR; CDR2 reads FQNEAQ (reference sequence).

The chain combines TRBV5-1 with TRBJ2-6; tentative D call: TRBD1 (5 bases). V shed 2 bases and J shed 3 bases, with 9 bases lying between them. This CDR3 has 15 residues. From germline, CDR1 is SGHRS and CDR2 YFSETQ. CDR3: CASSLGALGANVLTF. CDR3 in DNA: TGCGCCAGCAGCTTAGGGGCACTTGGGGCCAACGTCCTGACTTTC. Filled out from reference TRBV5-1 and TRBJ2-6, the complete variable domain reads KAGVTQTPRYLIKTRGQQVTLSCSPISGHRSVSWYQQTPGQGLQFLFEYFSETQRNKGNFPGRFSGRQFSNSRSEMNVSTLELGDSALYLCASSLGALGANVLTFGAGSRLTVL.

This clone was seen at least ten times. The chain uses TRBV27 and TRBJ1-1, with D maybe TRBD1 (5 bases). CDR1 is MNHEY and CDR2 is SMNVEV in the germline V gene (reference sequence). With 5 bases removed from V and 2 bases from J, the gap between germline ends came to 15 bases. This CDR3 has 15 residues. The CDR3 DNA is TGTGCCAGCAGTCCGGCGGGGGTACGAAACACTGAAGCTTTCTTT. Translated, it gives CASSPAGVRNTEAFF.

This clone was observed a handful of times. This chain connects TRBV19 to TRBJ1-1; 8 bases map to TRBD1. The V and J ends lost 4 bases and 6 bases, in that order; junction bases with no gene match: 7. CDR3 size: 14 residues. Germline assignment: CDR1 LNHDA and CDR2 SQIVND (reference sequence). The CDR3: CASSKGQVNSEAFF. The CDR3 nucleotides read TGTGCCAGTAGTAAGGGACAGGTAAACTCTGAAGCTTTCTTT.

The DNA of the CDR3 is TGCGCCAGCAGCAGTAGCCTTTACGAGCAGTACTTC. This codes for CASSSSLYEQYF. V and J are TRBV5-1 and TRBJ2-7; no definite D call. V lost 4 bases, J lost 4 bases, and 9 bases lay in between. This CDR3 has 12 residues. Germline V lookup: CDR1 SGHRS, CDR2 YFSETQ.

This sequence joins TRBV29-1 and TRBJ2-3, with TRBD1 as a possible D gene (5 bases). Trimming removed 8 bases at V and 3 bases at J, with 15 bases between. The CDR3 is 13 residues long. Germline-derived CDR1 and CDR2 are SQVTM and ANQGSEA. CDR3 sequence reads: CSSQGWGTDTQYF. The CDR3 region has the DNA TGCAGCTCCCAGGGTTGGGGAACAGATACGCAGTATTTT.

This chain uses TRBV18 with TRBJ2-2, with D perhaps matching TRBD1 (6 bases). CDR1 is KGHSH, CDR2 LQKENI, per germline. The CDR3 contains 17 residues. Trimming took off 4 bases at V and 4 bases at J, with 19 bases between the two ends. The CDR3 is CASSQNLQGSGTGELFF. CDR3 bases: TGTGCCAGCTCACAGAACCTACAGGGTTCGGGCACCGGGGAGCTGTTTTTT. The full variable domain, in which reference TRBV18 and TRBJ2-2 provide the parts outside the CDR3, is NAGVMQNPRHLVRRRGQEARLRCSPMKGHSHVYWYRQLPEEGLKFMVYLQKENIIDESGMPKERFSAEFPKEGPSILRIQQVVRGDSAAYFCASSQNLQGSGTGELFFGEGSRLTVL.

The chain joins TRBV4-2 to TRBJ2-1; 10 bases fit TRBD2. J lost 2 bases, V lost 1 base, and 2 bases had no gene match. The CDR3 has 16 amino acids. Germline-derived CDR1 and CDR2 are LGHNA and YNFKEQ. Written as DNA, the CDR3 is TGTGCCAGCAGCCAAGGGACTAGCGGAGCCTACAATGAGCAGTTCTTC. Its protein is CASSQGTSGAYNEQFF.

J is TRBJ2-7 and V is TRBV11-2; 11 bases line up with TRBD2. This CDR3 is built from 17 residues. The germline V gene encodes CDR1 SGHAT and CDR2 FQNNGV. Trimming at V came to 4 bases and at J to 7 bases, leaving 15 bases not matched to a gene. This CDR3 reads CASSSMGISGRAGEQYF. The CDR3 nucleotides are TGTGCCAGCAGCTCCATGGGGATTAGCGGGAGGGCAGGGGAGCAGTACTTC. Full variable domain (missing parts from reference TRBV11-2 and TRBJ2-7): EAGVAQSPRYKIIEKRQSVAFWCNPISGHATLYWYQQILGQGPKLLIQFQNNGVVDDSQLPKDRFSAERLKGVDSTLKIQPAKLEDSAVYLCASSSMGISGRAGEQYFGPGTRLTVT.

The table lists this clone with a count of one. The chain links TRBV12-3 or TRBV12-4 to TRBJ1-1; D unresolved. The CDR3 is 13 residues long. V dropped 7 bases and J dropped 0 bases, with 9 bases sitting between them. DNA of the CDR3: TGTGCCAGCACAGGAGGCATGAACACTGAAGCTTTCTTT. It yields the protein CASTGGMNTEAFF.

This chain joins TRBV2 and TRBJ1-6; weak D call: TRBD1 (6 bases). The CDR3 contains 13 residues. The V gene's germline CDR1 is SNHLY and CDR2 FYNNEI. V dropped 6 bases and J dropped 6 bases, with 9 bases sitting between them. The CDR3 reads CASRTDSNSPLHF. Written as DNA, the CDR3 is TGTGCCAGCAGGACGGACAGTAATTCACCCCTCCACTTT.

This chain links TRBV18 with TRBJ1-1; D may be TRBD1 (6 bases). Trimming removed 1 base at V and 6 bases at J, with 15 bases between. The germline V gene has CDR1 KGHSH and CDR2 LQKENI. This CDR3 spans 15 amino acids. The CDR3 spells CASSPLLGQMAEAFF. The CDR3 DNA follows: TGTGCCAGCTCACCACTACTAGGACAGATGGCTGAAGCTTTCTTT.

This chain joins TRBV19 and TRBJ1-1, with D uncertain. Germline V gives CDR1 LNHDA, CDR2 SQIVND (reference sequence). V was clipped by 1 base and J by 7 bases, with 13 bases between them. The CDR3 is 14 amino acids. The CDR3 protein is CASSIGRGGVEAFF. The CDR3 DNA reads TGTGCCAGTAGTATAGGTCGTGGCGGGGTTGAAGCTTTCTTT.

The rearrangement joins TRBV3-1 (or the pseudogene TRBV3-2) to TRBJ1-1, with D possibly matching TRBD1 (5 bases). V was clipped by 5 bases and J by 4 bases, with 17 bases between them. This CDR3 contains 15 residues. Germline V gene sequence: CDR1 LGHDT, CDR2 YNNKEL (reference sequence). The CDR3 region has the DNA TGTGCCAGCAGCGCTTCACGGGGGAAGGGCACTGAAGCTTTCTTT. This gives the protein CASSASRGKGTEAFF.

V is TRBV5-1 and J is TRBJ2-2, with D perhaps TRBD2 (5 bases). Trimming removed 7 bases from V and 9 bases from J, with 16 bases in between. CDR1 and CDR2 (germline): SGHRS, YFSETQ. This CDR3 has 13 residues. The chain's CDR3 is CASRTAAGRELFF. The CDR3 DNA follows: TGCGCCAGCCGGACCGCGGCGGGCCGGGAGCTGTTTTTT.

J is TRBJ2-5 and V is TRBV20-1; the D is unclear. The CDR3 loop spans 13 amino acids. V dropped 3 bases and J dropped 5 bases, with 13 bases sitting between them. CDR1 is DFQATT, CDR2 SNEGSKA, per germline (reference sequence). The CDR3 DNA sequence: TGCAGTGCTAGTCTCTCAGTTGTGGAGACCCAGTACTTC. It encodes CSASLSVVETQYF.

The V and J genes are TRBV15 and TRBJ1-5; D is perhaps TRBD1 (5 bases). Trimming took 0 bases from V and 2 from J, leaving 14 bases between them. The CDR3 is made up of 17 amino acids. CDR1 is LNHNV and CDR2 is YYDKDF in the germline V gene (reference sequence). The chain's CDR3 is CATSRDNTGIGNQPQHF. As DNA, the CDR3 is TGTGCCACCAGCAGAGATAACACAGGAATCGGCAATCAGCCCCAGCATTTT.

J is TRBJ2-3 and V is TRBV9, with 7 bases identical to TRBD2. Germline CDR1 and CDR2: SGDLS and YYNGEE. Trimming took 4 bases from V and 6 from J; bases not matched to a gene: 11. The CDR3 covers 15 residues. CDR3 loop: CASSPREGRGDTQYF. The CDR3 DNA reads TGTGCCAGCAGCCCAAGGGAGGGGAGAGGGGATACGCAGTATTTT. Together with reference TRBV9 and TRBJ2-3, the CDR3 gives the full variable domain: DSGVTQTPKHLITATGQRVTLRCSPRSGDLSVYWYQQSLDQGLQFLIQYYNGEERAKGNILERFSAQQFPDLHSELNLSSLELGDSALYFCASSPREGRGDTQYFGPGTRLTVL.

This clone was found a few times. The CDR3 spells CASSTRDSYNEQFF. DNA of the CDR3: TGTGCCAGCAGCACAAGAGACAGCTACAATGAGCAGTTCTTC. The chain is built from TRBV7-9 and TRBJ2-1; possible D gene TRBD1, 5 bases. Germline CDR1 reads SEHNR; CDR2 reads FQNEAQ (reference sequence). There are 14 residues in the CDR3. V was pared by 5 bases and J by 3 bases, with 11 bases between. Full variable domain (remainder filled in from reference TRBV7-9 and TRBJ2-1): DTGVSQNPRHKITKRGQNVTFRCDPISEHNRLYWYRQTLGQGPEFLTYFQNEAQLEKSRLLSDRFSAERPKGSFSTLEIQRTEQGDSAMYLCASSTRDSYNEQFFGPGTRLTVL.

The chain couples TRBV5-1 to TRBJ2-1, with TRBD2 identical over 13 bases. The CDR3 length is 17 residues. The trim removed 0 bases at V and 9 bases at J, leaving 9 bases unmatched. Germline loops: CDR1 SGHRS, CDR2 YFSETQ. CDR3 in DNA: TGCGCCAGCAGCTTGGCCATTGGACTAGCGGGAGTTAGTGAGCAGTTCTTC. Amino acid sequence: CASSLAIGLAGVSEQFF.

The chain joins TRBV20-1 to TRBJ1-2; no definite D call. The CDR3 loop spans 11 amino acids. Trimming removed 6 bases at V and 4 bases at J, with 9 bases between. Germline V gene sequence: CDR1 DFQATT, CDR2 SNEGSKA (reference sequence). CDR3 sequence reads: CSAVGAYGYTF. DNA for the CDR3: TGCAGTGCGGTCGGAGCCTATGGCTACACCTTC.